These 24 T cell receptor beta chains originate from one sample sequenced in a study of beta chain features in type 1 diabetes. Expressed TCRB transcripts were sequenced after all isolated RNA was converted to cDNA. Sequenced by immunoSEQ multiplex PCR; TCRdb stores in-frame clones only, minus some. The table has more than 550,000 clones, 11% to 15% seen once; the top ten hold just under 0.04%. Whole-study results and caveats: Across all four CD4+ subsets, people with type 1 diabetes showed modestly shorter TCRB CDR3s.

These receptors have no identified antigens. The source material was naive CD4+ T cells from blood. These receptors were collected from a man aged 18 to 35 with type 1 diabetes.

The V and J genes are TRBV5-1 and TRBJ1-6, with 10 nucleotides matching TRBD1. The germline V gene encodes CDR1 SGHRS and CDR2 YFSETQ. Unmatched junction bases numbered 10, after V lost 6 bases and J lost 13 bases. This CDR3 has 14 residues. Here the CDR3 reads CASTTGTGDYPLHF. CDR3 sequence (DNA): TGCGCCAGCACCACCGGGACAGGGGATTACCCCCTCCACTTT.

This clone came up a few times. The same CDR3 can be traced to other DNA sequences in this sample. V and J are TRBV7-2 and TRBJ2-7; possible D gene TRBD2, 5 bases. CDR3 length: 14 amino acids. Germline-derived CDR1 and CDR2 are SGHTA and FQGNSA. Trimming took 1 base from V and 1 from J, leaving 8 bases between them. The CDR3 region has the DNA TGTGCCAGCAGCTTAGGCGGGCCTTCCTACGAGCAGTACTTC. Amino acids: CASSLGGPSYEQYF.

This rearrangement joins TRBV25-1 to TRBJ2-1; a possible D gene is TRBD2 (5 bases). V was trimmed by 5 bases and J by 0 bases, leaving 11 bases between them. Germline CDR1 and CDR2: MGHDK and SYGVNS. The CDR3 length is 15 residues. The CDR3 reads CASSFRGSSYNEQFF. CDR3 DNA sequence: TGTGCCAGCAGTTTTCGAGGGAGCTCCTACAATGAGCAGTTCTTC.

The rearrangement joins TRBV13 to TRBJ2-7; D may be TRBD2 (7 bases). V lost 5 bases and J lost 6, with 20 bases in between. This CDR3 is built from 15 residues. Germline-derived CDR1 and CDR2 are PRHDT and FYEKMQ (reference sequence). The CDR3 sequence is CASSQVMGGRSEQYF. The CDR3 nucleotides are TGTGCCAGCAGCCAAGTCATGGGGGGGCGCAGCGAGCAGTACTTC.

This clone was seen a few times. This chain uses TRBV2 with TRBJ1-5; tentatively, D is TRBD1 (6 bases). Germline CDR1 is SNHLY and CDR2 is FYNNEI. Trimming cost V 3 bases and J 4 bases, with 10 bases left between them. The CDR3 is 14 residues long. The CDR3 loop reads CASSDGQRNQPQHF. The CDR3, as DNA: TGTGCCAGCAGTGATGGACAGAGAAATCAGCCCCAGCATTTT.

Only a few counts were recorded for this clone. The chain couples TRBV5-5 to TRBJ2-5, with unresolved D. The CDR3 length is 14 residues. Germline-derived CDR1 and CDR2 are SGHKS and YYEKEE (reference sequence). Trimming took 0 bases from V and 4 from J, leaving 10 bases between them. The CDR3 coding sequence is TGTGCCAGCAGCTTGGAGGGTTTTCGAGAGACCCAGTACTTC. This gives the protein CASSLEGFRETQYF.

This clone was counted between two and nine times. The CDR3 region is CASSYNRGVQNIQYF. The DNA of the CDR3 is TGTGCCAGCAGCTATAACAGGGGAGTACAAAACATTCAGTACTTC. The chain combines TRBV6-5 with TRBJ2-4; 7 bases match TRBD1. Germline assignment: CDR1 MNHEY and CDR2 SVGAGI. V was clipped by 6 bases and J by 5 bases; unmatched bases: 10. The CDR3 covers 15 residues.

The V call is TRBV6-6, the J call TRBJ1-4, with TRBD1 matching over 8 bases. Germline trimming cut 6 bases from V and 4 bases from J; bases unmatched to any gene: 4. Germline V gene sequence: CDR1 MNHNY, CDR2 SVGAGI (reference sequence). The CDR3 is 14 residues long. The CDR3 here is CASRLGQDNEKLFF. As DNA, the CDR3 is TGTGCCAGCAGGTTGGGACAGGATAATGAAAAACTGTTTTTT.

The rearrangement joins TRBV5-1 to TRBJ2-5, with D perhaps being TRBD1 or TRBD2 (5 bases each). CDR1 SGHRS and CDR2 YFSETQ come from the germline V gene. This CDR3 has 18 amino acids. V was pared by 0 bases and J by 4 bases, with 22 bases between. CDR3: CASSLGPLGWGSGETQYF. For the CDR3, the DNA is TGCGCCAGCAGCTTGGGCCCCCTAGGCTGGGGGTCGGGAGAGACCCAGTACTTC.

This clone occurred a few times. The V gene is TRBV25-1, the J gene TRBJ2-1; D call uncertain. There are 11 residues in the CDR3. The germline gives CDR1 MGHDK, CDR2 SYGVNS. Trimming left V 4 bases short and J 10 bases short, with 8 bases between. The CDR3: CASSGSIEQFF. In DNA form, the CDR3 reads TGTGCCAGCAGTGGATCTATAGAGCAGTTCTTC.

V is TRBV5-1 and J is TRBJ2-1; 7 bases match TRBD2. V lost 3 bases, J lost 6 bases, and 9 bases stayed unmatched. The CDR3 runs to 15 residues. Germline V gene sequence: CDR1 SGHRS, CDR2 YFSETQ. The CDR3 is CASSSVERGGNEQFF. For the CDR3, the DNA is TGCGCCAGCAGCTCCGTGGAGCGGGGTGGCAATGAGCAGTTCTTC.

This clone was seen more than once but under ten times. The chain uses TRBV30 and TRBJ2-1; D gene ambiguous. CDR3 size: 11 residues. From germline, CDR1 is GTSNPN and CDR2 SVGIG (reference sequence). Trimming pared 7 bases from V and 9 bases from J, leaving 13 bases between. The CDR3 here is CASARGIEQFF. The CDR3 bases are TGTGCCTCTGCACGTGGGATTGAGCAGTTCTTC.

This clone has a handful of counts. The V call is TRBV2, the J call TRBJ1-5; D is unclear. CDR3 length: 14 amino acids. The V end lost 8 bases, the J end lost 2 bases, and 13 bases lay between the germline ends. Per germline, CDR1 SNHLY and CDR2 FYNNEI. The CDR3 is CASRVEVGNQPQHF. CDR3 in DNA: TGTGCCAGCCGGGTTGAGGTTGGCAATCAGCCCCAGCATTTT.

This clone was picked up a small number of times. This sequence joins TRBV5-4 and TRBJ2-1; D is possibly TRBD1 or TRBD2 (5 bases each). The V and J ends lost 4 bases and 7 bases respectively, with 6 bases between them. Germline CDR1 SGHNT, CDR2 YYREEE (reference sequence). This CDR3 spans 11 amino acids. The CDR3 coding sequence is TGTGCCAGCAGCGGGGGTAATGAGCAGTTCTTC. It codes for CASSGGNEQFF.

In its sample, this clone was seen a few times. The V call is TRBV5-1, the J call TRBJ1-4, with a tentative D call TRBD1 (6 bases). V lost 4 bases, J lost 0 bases, and 10 bases lay in between. The CDR3 has 15 amino acids. The germline gives CDR1 SGHRS, CDR2 YFSETQ. Here the CDR3 reads CASSGQSATNEKLFF. CDR3 sequence (DNA): TGCGCCAGCAGCGGACAGAGTGCAACTAATGAAAAACTGTTTTTT. The entire variable domain, with the rest obtained from reference TRBV5-1 and TRBJ1-4, is as follows: KAGVTQTPRYLIKTRGQQVTLSCSPISGHRSVSWYQQTPGQGLQFLFEYFSETQRNKGNFPGRFSGRQFSNSRSEMNVSTLELGDSALYLCASSGQSATNEKLFFGSGTQLSVL.

The genes are TRBV5-1 and TRBJ2-3; D is unclear. The germline V gene encodes CDR1 SGHRS and CDR2 YFSETQ. The CDR3 spans 14 residues. Trimming removed 0 bases from V and 3 bases from J, with 8 bases in between. The CDR3 sequence: CASSLDLGTDTQYF. The CDR3 nucleotides are TGCGCCAGCAGCTTGGACCTCGGGACAGATACGCAGTATTTT.

This clone was seen a few times. The rearrangement links TRBV7-2 to TRBJ2-3; no clear D gene. Trimming stripped 3 bases from V and 6 bases from J, with 16 bases between. CDR1 is SGHTA, CDR2 FQGNSA, per germline. This CDR3 contains 15 residues. This CDR3 is CASSFTHSPWDTQYF. The CDR3 DNA sequence: TGTGCCAGCAGCTTTACCCACAGTCCGTGGGATACGCAGTATTTT.

This clone showed up just a few times. The rearrangement joins TRBV13 to TRBJ2-6; D remains ambiguous. The V gene's germline CDR1 is PRHDT and CDR2 FYEKMQ (reference sequence). The CDR3 contains 15 residues. Trimming shortened V by 2 bases and J by 0 bases, and 5 bases separated the two germline ends. CDR3 coding DNA: TGTGCCAGCAGCTTATGGACCTCTGGGGCCAACGTCCTGACTTTC. Protein sequence: CASSLWTSGANVLTF.

The chain employs TRBV5-4 and TRBJ1-2; weak D call: TRBD1 (5 bases). Germline values: CDR1 SGHNT, CDR2 YYREEE (reference sequence). The CDR3 spans 12 residues. V was pared by 6 bases and J by 8 bases, with 14 bases between. CDR3 protein: CASTVDQGGYTF. The CDR3 coding sequence is TGTGCCAGCACCGTCGACCAGGGCGGCTACACCTTC. The entire variable domain, with the rest obtained from reference TRBV5-4 and TRBJ1-2, is as follows: ETGVTQSPTHLIKTRGQQVTLRCSSQSGHNTVSWYQQALGQGPQFIFQYYREEENGRGNFPPRFSGLQFPNYSSELNVNALELDDSALYLCASTVDQGGYTFGSGTRLTVV.

This clone was seen a handful of times. The chain couples TRBV7-9 to TRBJ2-5; D might be TRBD1 (5 bases). V lost 11 bases and J lost 3, with 13 bases in between. In germline, CDR1 is SEHNR, CDR2 FQNEAQ (reference sequence). The CDR3 has 12 residues. CDR3 nucleotides: TGTGCCTCCAGTAGGGGAAAAGAGACCCAGTACTTC. Its protein is CASSRGKETQYF.

This clone was detected a few times. The CDR3 region has the DNA TGCAGCGCCTCTGCAGGGTCAGATACGCAGTATTTT. Translating gives CSASAGSDTQYF. V gene TRBV29-1 combines with J gene TRBJ2-3, with TRBD1 as a possible D gene (5 bases). The V end lost 7 bases, the J end lost 4 bases, and 12 bases lay between the germline ends. The CDR3 consists of 12 residues. CDR1 SQVTM and CDR2 ANQGSEA come from the germline V gene.

In this sample, this clone turned up a few times. This sequence joins TRBV27 and TRBJ2-1; D is possibly TRBD1 (6 bases). Trimming removed 10 bases from V and 6 bases from J, with 19 bases in between. The CDR3 has 14 amino acids. Germline V lookup: CDR1 MNHEY, CDR2 SMNVEV (reference sequence). CDR3 protein: CATNDGVGGNEQFF. Here the CDR3 DNA reads TGTGCCACCAATGACGGGGTAGGGGGCAATGAGCAGTTCTTC.

The DNA of the CDR3 is TGCGCCAGCAGCGTACAGCACACCGGGGAGCTGTTTTTT. Translation gives CASSVQHTGELFF. This sequence joins TRBV5-1 and TRBJ2-2; D not certain. Germline assignment: CDR1 SGHRS and CDR2 YFSETQ. The V end lost 4 bases, the J end lost 3 bases, and 7 bases lay between the germline ends. The CDR3 is 13 amino acids.

As regards this clone: A junction end diverges from the germline sequence, so it may reflect a read error. V and J are TRBV20-1 and TRBJ2-2; either TRBD1 or TRBD2 may supply D (5 bases each). From germline, CDR1 is DFQATT and CDR2 SNEGSKA (reference sequence). This CDR3 region has 11 residues. CDR3 nucleotide sequence: TGCAGTGCTCAGAACACCGGGGCGCTGTTTTTT. Residues: CSAQNTGALFF.